These 26 T cell receptor beta chains were sequenced from one sample in a study of breast tumors, draining lymph nodes, adjacent tissues. TCRdb reanalysed the multiplex PCR reads using MiXCR and keeps one entry per CDR3 protein. In the table there are around 300,000 distinct CDR3 sequences, roughly 30% of which are singletons. Samples came from axillary lymph nodes draining the breast cancer. Sequencing was carried out using axillary lymph node tissue. Receptor source: a female donor with breast cancer. Some clones in this sample may be carry-over from other donors' samples.

A word on this clonotype: One end of the junction does not line up with germline, which may come from a read error. This chain links TRBV11-3 with TRBJ2-1; TRBD2 agrees at 12 bases. CDR1 SGHNT and CDR2 YENEEA come from the germline V gene. The CDR3 has 17 amino acids. CDR3 sequence reads: CASSQASGGGTYIERFF. In DNA form, the CDR3 reads TGTGCCAGCAGCCAAGCTAGCGGGGGGGGTACATACATTGAGCGGTTCTTC. Full variable domain (missing parts from reference TRBV11-3 and TRBJ2-1): EAGVVQSPRYKIIEKKQPVAFWCNPISGHNTLYWYLQNLGQGPELLIRYENEEAVDDSQLPKDRFSAERLKGVDSTLKIQPAELGDSAVYLCASSQASGGGTYIERFFGPGTRLTVL.

This rearrangement joins TRBV6-5 to TRBJ2-2; TRBD2 aligns across 11 bases. The CDR3 covers 17 residues. The V and J ends lost 1 base and 6 bases, in that order; junction bases with no gene match: 7. The germline CDR1 and CDR2 sequences are MNHEY and SVGAGI. DNA of the CDR3: TGTGCCAGCAGTTACTTGTATCCTAGCGGGAGGTCCGGGGAGCTGTTTTTT. Amino acids: CASSYLYPSGRSGELFF.

Ten or more counts support this clonotype. The gene calls are TRBV3-1 and TRBJ1-6, with D hard to call. Trimming removed 5 bases at V and 8 bases at J, with 16 bases between. This CDR3 is built from 15 residues. Germline V lookup: CDR1 LGHDT, CDR2 YNNKEL (reference sequence). The CDR3 protein is CASSFTSGSHSPLHF. In nucleotides, the CDR3 is TGTGCCAGCAGCTTTACATCAGGCTCCCATTCACCCCTCCACTTT.

This clonotype appeared many times. The CDR3 nucleotides are TGCGCCAGCAGCCAAGATAGAAGGGTTGGAAACACCATATATTTT. Translation: CASSQDRRVGNTIYF. This chain connects TRBV4-3 to TRBJ1-3; D is unclear. Trimming cost V 0 bases and J 3 bases, with 9 bases left between them. This CDR3 has 15 residues. Germline V lookup: CDR1 LGHNA, CDR2 YSLEER.

Comment on this clonotype: One end of the junction does not line up with germline, which may come from a read error. V and J are TRBV6-2 or TRBV6-3 and TRBJ2-7; D is unresolved. The CDR3 is 11 residues long. CDR1 is MNHEY and CDR2 is SVGEGT in the germline V gene. CDR3 in DNA: TGTGCCAGCACTTACAGCTACGAGCAGTACTTC. This translates into CASTYSYEQYF.

There are many counts of this clonotype. The CDR3 is CASSYSTSGSYEQYF. The CDR3 DNA is TGTGCCAGCAGTTATAGTACTAGCGGGAGTTACGAGCAGTACTTC. V and J are TRBV13 and TRBJ2-7, with TRBD2 matching 11 bases. Germline V lookup: CDR1 PRHDT, CDR2 FYEKMQ (reference sequence). This CDR3 has 15 amino acids. Unmatched junction bases numbered 8, after V lost 6 bases and J lost 4 bases.

A note on this clonotype: A read error is likely here: a far larger clone is one base away. V usage is TRBV20-1 and J usage is TRBJ2-7, with D perhaps assigned TRBD1 or TRBD2 (5 bases each). This CDR3 contains 11 residues. CDR1 and CDR2 (germline): DFQATT, SNEGSKA (reference sequence). In nucleotides, the CDR3 is TGCAGTGCTAGGGGACCCTACGAGCAGCACTTC. Its translation: CSARGPYEQHF.

CDR3 residues: CASSHHLDRGQGYTF. CDR3 DNA: TGTGCCAGCAGTCACCATCTCGACAGGGGGCAGGGCTACACCTTC. V gene TRBV6-5 combines with J gene TRBJ1-2; 10 nucleotides align to TRBD1. The CDR3 totals 15 residues. The V gene end was trimmed by 5 bases and the J gene end by 8 bases; junction bases not matched to a gene: 11. Per the germline V gene, CDR1 is MNHEY and CDR2 is SVGAGI.

This clonotype was observed many times. The chain recombines TRBV7-2 with TRBJ2-7; TRBD1 agrees at 8 bases. This CDR3 has 14 residues. V lost 2 bases to trimming and J lost 6 bases; unmatched junction nucleotides: 6. The germline gives CDR1 SGHTA, CDR2 FQGNSA. DNA of the CDR3: TGTGCCAGCAGCTTAAAGGACAGGGTGGGCGAGCAGTACTTC. Translation: CASSLKDRVGEQYF. Drawing the rest from reference TRBV7-2 and TRBJ2-7, the complete variable domain is GAGVSQSPSNKVTEKGKDVELRCDPISGHTALYWYRQSLGQGLEFLIYFQGNSAPDKSGLPSDRFSAERTGGSVSTLTIQRTQQEDSAVYLCASSLKDRVGEQYFGPGTRLTVT.

This clonotype was detected many times. The V gene is TRBV6-6, the J gene TRBJ2-1; 10 bases fit TRBD2. Trimming at V came to 7 bases and at J to 9 bases, leaving 12 bases not matched to a gene. The CDR3 has 15 residues. Per germline, CDR1 MNHNY and CDR2 SVGAGI (reference sequence). The CDR3 reads CASKQGSGRDGEQFF. The CDR3 nucleotides read TGTGCCAGCAAGCAGGGGAGCGGGAGGGACGGTGAGCAGTTCTTC.

A few counts support this clonotype. The chain links TRBV27 to TRBJ1-2; TRBD1 matches 9 bases. This CDR3 contains 13 residues. Germline V gene sequence: CDR1 MNHEY, CDR2 SMNVEV (reference sequence). The ends lost 5 bases at V and 7 bases at J; junction bases unmatched: 5. This CDR3 is CASSPTGGFGYTF. In DNA form, the CDR3 reads TGTGCCAGCAGTCCGACAGGGGGGTTTGGCTACACCTTC.

The chain employs TRBV25-1 and TRBJ1-6; no clear D gene. The V gene's germline CDR1 is MGHDK and CDR2 SYGVNS. The CDR3 has 13 amino acids. CDR3 region: CARGRVDNSPLHF. The DNA of the CDR3 is TGTGCTAGAGGCCGGGTAGATAATTCACCCCTCCACTTT.

This chain uses TRBV30 with TRBJ1-5; weak D call: TRBD1 (5 bases). The CDR3 runs to 13 residues. Per the germline V gene, CDR1 is GTSNPN and CDR2 is SVGIG (reference sequence). With 1 base removed from V and 5 bases from J, the gap between germline ends came to 9 bases. The DNA for the CDR3 is TGTGCCTGGAGTGGTCAGGGTTATCAGCCCCAGCATTTT. Translation gives CAWSGQGYQPQHF.

The chain has TRBV9 and TRBJ2-7; no reliable D call. Germline CDR1 reads SGDLS; CDR2 reads YYNGEE. Trimming shortened V by 4 bases and J by 3 bases, and 11 bases separated the two germline ends. This CDR3 contains 13 residues. Here the CDR3 DNA reads TGTGCCAGCAGCCAAGTTTCCAACTACGAGCAGTACTTC. Residues: CASSQVSNYEQYF.

CDR3 sequence (DNA): TGTGCCAGCAGCGCAGGGGGGGCCAATGAGCAGTTCTTC. Protein: CASSAGGANEQFF. The J gene is TRBJ2-1, the V gene TRBV9; the D call may be TRBD1 or TRBD2 (7 bases each). Germline lookup yields CDR1 SGDLS and CDR2 YYNGEE. This CDR3 has 13 residues. With 3 bases removed from V and 6 bases from J, the gap between germline ends came to 10 bases.

There are many counts of this clonotype. The rearrangement links TRBV12-3 or TRBV12-4 to TRBJ2-3, with D maybe TRBD2 (5 bases). With 6 bases removed from V and 2 bases from J, the gap between germline ends came to 12 bases. The CDR3 contains 14 residues. The CDR3 DNA sequence: TGTGCCAGCAGATCGGGAAAACACACAGATACGCAGTATTTT. This gives the protein CASRSGKHTDTQYF.

The rearrangement uses TRBV12-3 or TRBV12-4 and TRBJ2-1; D possibly corresponds to TRBD2 (6 bases). The CDR3 runs 16 residues. V lost 5 bases and J lost 7, with 21 bases in between. CDR3 region: CASSPWRGDRGNEQFF. In DNA, the CDR3 is TGTGCCAGCAGTCCTTGGAGGGGTGACCGGGGTAATGAGCAGTTCTTC.

This clonotype was observed at least ten times. This chain uses TRBV4-1 with TRBJ2-5; either TRBD1 or TRBD2 may supply D (6 bases each). Between the trimmed V and J ends, which lost 0 bases and 5 bases, there was a span of 13 bases. The CDR3 is made up of 15 amino acids. CDR1 is MGHRA and CDR2 is YSYEKL in the germline V gene. This CDR3 reads CASSQEWGAGETQYF. The DNA for the CDR3 is TGCGCCAGCAGCCAAGAATGGGGGGCCGGGGAGACCCAGTACTTC.

This chain uses TRBV30 with TRBJ2-7, with D perhaps TRBD2 (5 bases). The CDR3 is 15 amino acids. Looked up from germline, CDR1 is GTSNPN and CDR2 is SVGIG (reference sequence). V dropped 0 bases and J dropped 3 bases, with 15 bases sitting between them. Written as DNA, the CDR3 is TGTGCCTGGAGTGTACCGCGGACCGGGGACTACGAGCAGTACTTC. It specifies CAWSVPRTGDYEQYF.

This clonotype occurred many times. The gene calls are TRBV20-1 and TRBJ1-3; a weak D match, TRBD1 (6 bases). Trimming removed 4 bases from V and 4 bases from J, with 11 bases in between. Germline V gene sequence: CDR1 DFQATT, CDR2 SNEGSKA (reference sequence). This CDR3 contains 13 residues. CDR3 nucleotides: TGCAGTGCTAAATCGGGACAAGGAAACACCATATATTTT. Its protein product is CSAKSGQGNTIYF.

This clonotype was seen at least ten times. A much bigger clone sits one base away, suggesting this may be a read error. The V and J genes are TRBV13 and TRBJ2-3, with D unclear. The CDR3 extends over 12 amino acids. Germline assignment: CDR1 PRHDT and CDR2 FYEKMQ (reference sequence). Between the trimmed V and J ends, which lost 3 bases and 3 bases, there was a span of 4 bases. For the CDR3, the DNA is TGTGCCAGCAGCTTTAGGACAGATACGCAGTATTTT. This sequence encodes CASSFRTDTQYF. Combining the CDR3 with reference TRBV13 and TRBJ2-3 gives the whole variable domain AAGVIQSPRHLIKEKRETATLKCYPIPRHDTVYWYQQGPGQDPQFLISFYEKMQSDKGSIPDRFSAQQFSDYHSELNMSSLELGDSALYFCASSFRTDTQYFGPGTRLTVL.

This clonotype was observed many times. The CDR3 DNA reads as TGTGCCAGCAGTTTGTTCGGGGCGCGGGAGACCCAGTACTTC. Protein sequence: CASSLFGARETQYF. The J gene is TRBJ2-5, the V gene TRBV7-9; D may match TRBD1 or TRBD2 (5 bases each). The CDR3 spans 14 residues. Germline lookup yields CDR1 SEHNR and CDR2 FQNEAQ (reference sequence). Between the trimmed V and J ends, which lost 6 bases and 5 bases, there was a span of 16 bases.

Many counts were recorded for this clonotype. The J gene is TRBJ1-2, the V gene TRBV2, with no clear D. V lost 6 bases and J 10 bases, leaving 12 bases between the germline ends. The CDR3 is made up of 11 amino acids. Germline CDR1 SNHLY, CDR2 FYNNEI. In DNA, the CDR3 is TGTGCCAGCAGCGAAATACGATACTACACCTTC. It codes for CASSEIRYYTF.

This clonotype appeared a few times. The chain has TRBV3-1 and TRBJ2-5, with D perhaps TRBD1 or TRBD2 (5 bases each). Germline V gene lookup returns CDR1 LGHDT and CDR2 YNNKEL (reference sequence). The CDR3 sequence is 15 residues long. V was cut by 1 base and J by 1 base, with 10 bases left in between. DNA for the CDR3: TGTGCCAGCAGCCAAGGGGAGACAGTCCAAGAGACCCAGTACTTC. Protein product: CASSQGETVQETQYF.

This clonotype was counted between two and nine times. CDR3 bases: TGTGCCAGCAGCCCTAGCGGGAGGAACACCGGGGAGCTGTTTTTT. Amino acids: CASSPSGRNTGELFF. V is TRBV3-1 and J is TRBJ2-2; 10 positions agree with TRBD2. The length of the CDR3 is 15 residues. V was pared by 4 bases and J by 1 base, with 0 bases of the junction left unmatched. Germline loops: CDR1 LGHDT, CDR2 YNNKEL (reference sequence).

This clonotype has a count of ten or more. Written as DNA, the CDR3 is TGTGCCAGTGAACCGGGACAGGCCGAGAATGAGCAGTTCTTC. Translated, it gives CASEPGQAENEQFF. The gene calls are TRBV12-3 or TRBV12-4 and TRBJ2-1; TRBD1 agrees at 8 bases. J gave up 7 bases and V 9 bases, and 11 bases lay outside the gene matches. There are 14 residues in the CDR3.